This record concerns one TCR beta chain sequence. Its antigen remains unidentified. The sample comes from a study of T cells in Graves' hyperthyroidism and ophthalmopathy. Germline V CDR1 and CDR2: DFQATT, SNEGSKA (reference sequence). The CDR3 length is 14 residues. Between the trimmed V and J ends, which lost 5 bases and 6 bases, there was a span of 18 bases. Study-wide results and limits: The majority of expanded thyroid clonotypes above 0.001 also appeared in blood.

Amplification of TCR beta CDR3 regions was performed using RNA transcripts as template. HTBI primers were used for first-round RT-PCR of the TCR CDR3. MiXCR was run by TCRdb on the multiplex PCR reads, yielding one entry per CDR3 protein. The table shows approximately 320,000 distinct CDR3 sequences, with approximately 16% occurring only once. The rearrangement joins TRBV20-1 to TRBJ2-3, with TRBD2 as a possible D gene (5 bases). This sequence originates from a man aged 25 to 40 with Graves' hyperthyroidism. Sequenced: blood. As DNA, the CDR3 is TGCAGTGCTGGTGTCGAGAGGGCCGCGGATACGCAGTATTTT. Translated, it gives CSAGVERAADTQYF.